This TCR beta chain was obtained from a study of control samples from healthy donors and cancer patients. Libraries were prepared by immunoSEQ multiplex PCR; TCRdb keeps only in-frame clonotypes and omits some of them. Here the sample spans 130,000 to 150,000 clones, approximately 94% being singletons. With respect to this clone: Other DNA sequences in the same sample also yield this CDR3.

V lost 0 bases and J lost 8, with 5 bases in between. The CDR3 runs to 12 residues. Germline CDR1 and CDR2: SGHRS and YFSETQ. Material: blood. The chain has TRBV5-1 and TRBJ1-4, with D uncertain. This TCR was sampled from a man between 18 and 35 years old in good health. CDR3 sequence reads: CASSLVGEKLFF. The CDR3 DNA sequence: TGCGCCAGCAGCTTGGTCGGGGAAAAACTGTTTTTT.